These 29 T cell receptor beta chains share one sample of origin, sequenced in a study of identical twins. A single record per CDR3 protein comes from TCRdb applying MiXCR to the 5' RACE reads. Altogether 1,800,000 or so distinct CDR3 sequences are present, about 32% being singletons, with the ten largest covering 0.27%. The sequencing input was cord blood. Receptors were obtained from a newborn girl in good health.

The chain uses TRBV3-1 and TRBJ2-5; D is undetermined. V was shortened by 0 bases and J by 0 bases, with 8 bases between the two germline ends. Per germline, CDR1 LGHDT and CDR2 YNNKEL (reference sequence). The length of the CDR3 is 15 residues. The CDR3 DNA reads TGTGCCAGCAGCCAAGAGATGGGATACCAAGAGACCCAGTACTTC. Amino acids: CASSQEMGYQETQYF.

This clonotype has just a few counts. CDR3 sequence reads: CASSYRMTSPYNEQFF. The CDR3 DNA reads TGTGCCAGCAGTTACCGCATGACTAGCCCCTACAATGAGCAGTTCTTC. The chain has TRBV6-6 and TRBJ2-1, with 7 bases aligning to TRBD2. The CDR3 runs to 16 residues. The J segment lost 2 bases and the V segment lost 2 bases, leaving 6 bases of the junction unmatched. Germline assignment: CDR1 MNHNY and CDR2 SVGAGI (reference sequence).

The genes are TRBV7-2 and TRBJ2-2, with D possibly matching TRBD1 (6 bases). V shed 1 base and J shed 4 bases, with 7 bases lying between them. CDR1 is SGHTA and CDR2 is FQGNSA in the germline V gene. This CDR3 is built from 14 residues. The CDR3 sequence is CASSLGGPTGELFF. For the CDR3, the DNA is TGTGCCAGCAGCTTAGGGGGGCCCACCGGGGAGCTGTTTTTT.

This clonotype occurred many times. The chain employs TRBV20-1 and TRBJ2-1; D unresolved. The length of the CDR3 is 8 residues. Germline V CDR1 and CDR2: DFQATT, SNEGSKA (reference sequence). In nucleotides, the CDR3 is TGCAGCGTTGGTGAGCAGTTCTTC. Encoded protein: CSVGEQFF.

V usage is TRBV7-2 and J usage is TRBJ2-7; TRBD1 agrees at 9 bases. With V trimmed by 4 bases and J by 3 bases, 7 bases remained unmatched. The germline V gene has CDR1 SGHTA and CDR2 FQGNSA. CDR3 length: 15 residues. CDR3 nucleotides: TGTGCCAGCAGCTCACGGACAGGGGCGTACTACGAGCAGTACTTC. It yields the protein CASSSRTGAYYEQYF. Full variable domain (rest looked up from reference TRBV7-2 and TRBJ2-7): GAGVSQSPSNKVTEKGKDVELRCDPISGHTALYWYRQSLGQGLEFLIYFQGNSAPDKSGLPSDRFSAERTGGSVSTLTIQRTQQEDSAVYLCASSSRTGAYYEQYFGPGTRLTVT.

This sequence joins TRBV7-2 and TRBJ2-5, with TRBD2 matching over 9 bases. This CDR3 has 15 residues. Germline V gene lookup returns CDR1 SGHTA and CDR2 FQGNSA. V lost 2 bases, J lost 11 bases, and 12 bases stayed unmatched. DNA of the CDR3: TGTGCCAGCAGCTTATCAGGCGGGGGGGGTAATGAGCAGTACTTC. It specifies CASSLSGGGGNEQYF. Using reference TRBV7-2 and TRBJ2-5 for the parts outside the CDR3, the full variable domain is GAGVSQSPSNKVTEKGKDVELRCDPISGHTALYWYRQSLGQGLEFLIYFQGNSAPDKSGLPSDRFSAERTGGSVSTLTIQRTQQEDSAVYLCASSLSGGGGNEQYFGPGTRLLVL.

CDR3 bases: TGTGCCAGCAACCCTAGTGGGAATGAGCAGTTCTTC. Amino acids: CASNPSGNEQFF. The chain couples TRBV28 to TRBJ2-1; D call uncertain. V was cut by 7 bases and J by 7 bases, with 11 bases left in between. The CDR3 contains 12 residues. Germline values: CDR1 MDHEN, CDR2 SYDVKM.

This clonotype was observed a few times. This chain uses TRBV7-9 with TRBJ2-1, with 9 bases fitting TRBD2. The last part of the DNA fits TRBJ2-7 better; the J call may be wrong. Per germline, CDR1 SEHNR and CDR2 FQNEAQ (reference sequence). The CDR3 has 20 amino acids. CDR3 amino acids: CASSLSVAGDHHLSYNEQYF. CDR3 DNA sequence: TGTGCCAGCAGCTTATCAGTAGCGGGGGACCACCACCTCTCCTACAATGAGCAGTACTTC.

A few counts support this clonotype. V and J are TRBV7-9 and TRBJ1-2; D is possibly TRBD1 (6 bases). Trimming took off 3 bases at V and 8 bases at J, with 22 bases between the two ends. The CDR3 sequence is 16 residues long. Germline assignment: CDR1 SEHNR and CDR2 FQNEAQ (reference sequence). The CDR3 DNA sequence: TGTGCCAGCAGCTTTCTACCTAGGGGCAGGGGCTCCGGCTACACCTTC. It codes for CASSFLPRGRGSGYTF.

This clonotype has a handful of counts. J is TRBJ2-1 and V is TRBV5-4; no firm D call. This CDR3 has 12 residues. CDR1 is SGHNT, CDR2 YYREEE, per germline (reference sequence). Trimming pared 5 bases from V and 9 bases from J, leaving 12 bases between. CDR3 in DNA: TGTGCCAGCAGTAAGGATCCCCGTGAGCAGTTCTTC. Its protein is CASSKDPREQFF.

The chain joins TRBV13 to TRBJ2-1, with 12 bases lining up with TRBD2. Losses at the gene ends were 2 bases for V and 8 bases for J; bases not matched to a gene: 10. Germline lookup yields CDR1 PRHDT and CDR2 FYEKMQ (reference sequence). The CDR3 has 17 residues. In DNA, the CDR3 is TGTGCCAGCAGCTTATTAGGTGGACTAGCGGGATGGGATGAGCAGTTCTTC. Protein: CASSLLGGLAGWDEQFF.

This chain links TRBV9 with TRBJ2-1, with 10 bases lining up with TRBD1. Germline trimming cut 0 bases from V and 9 bases from J; bases unmatched to any gene: 9. Germline CDR1 SGDLS, CDR2 YYNGEE. This CDR3 comprises 16 residues. CDR3 residues: CASSVVGGQGVSEQFF. The CDR3 DNA is TGTGCCAGCAGCGTAGTTGGTGGACAGGGGGTCAGTGAGCAGTTCTTC.

This clonotype was observed a few times. The rearrangement uses TRBV12-3 or TRBV12-4 and TRBJ2-1; no reliable D call. Trimming took 5 bases from V and 8 from J, leaving 10 bases between them. CDR3 length: 12 residues. CDR3 DNA: TGTGCCAGCAGTCCCCAAAGGTATGAGCAGTTCTTC. It translates to CASSPQRYEQFF.

The chain is built from TRBV29-1 and TRBJ2-1; D is possibly TRBD1 (5 bases). Germline-derived CDR1 and CDR2 are SQVTM and ANQGSEA. The CDR3 is made up of 16 amino acids. CDR3 amino acids: CSARDPTRFSGNEQFF. The CDR3 DNA reads as TGCAGTGCTAGAGATCCGACCCGCTTTTCAGGGAATGAGCAGTTCTTC.

This clonotype was seen once. It may be a read error: a sequence one base away is much more abundant. The genes are TRBV12-3 or TRBV12-4 and TRBJ2-5; D call uncertain. The ends were cut back, 5 bases at V and 2 bases at J, with 12 bases in the middle. The CDR3 loop spans 14 amino acids. Here the CDR3 DNA reads TGTGCCAGCAGTCTCAAGGCGGAACAAGAGACCCAGTACTTC. The encoded protein is CASSLKAEQETQYF.

This chain uses TRBV19 with TRBJ1-4; D may be TRBD1 (5 bases). There are 15 residues in the CDR3. Looked up from germline, CDR1 is LNHDA and CDR2 is SQIVND (reference sequence). V lost 5 bases to trimming and J lost 2 bases, with 12 bases between them. The CDR3 spells CASSRSGPTNEKLFF. The CDR3 DNA reads TGTGCCAGTAGTCGTTCAGGGCCGACTAATGAAAAACTGTTTTTT.

The J gene is TRBJ1-5, the V gene TRBV12-3 or TRBV12-4, with TRBD1 as a possible D gene (6 bases). V lost 5 bases to trimming and J lost 0 bases, with 11 bases between them. The CDR3 consists of 15 residues. CDR3 bases: TGTGCCAGCAGTCCTAGGGGGATTAGCAATCAGCCCCAGCATTTT. This encodes CASSPRGISNQPQHF.

The chain combines TRBV30 with TRBJ2-7; the D is unclear. With 7 bases removed from V and 4 bases from J, the gap between germline ends came to 11 bases. Germline CDR1 reads GTSNPN; CDR2 reads SVGIG (reference sequence). This CDR3 spans 11 amino acids. CDR3 coding DNA: TGTGCCTTGACTCTTCTTTACGAGCAGTACTTC. Its translation is CALTLLYEQYF.

This clonotype came up a few times. The germline gene is not matched at one end of the junction; a read error may be the cause. J is TRBJ2-1 and V is TRBV6-5, with 7 positions matching TRBD1. The CDR3 sequence is 13 residues long. Germline loops: CDR1 MNHEY, CDR2 SVGAGI. CDR3 sequence: CASSHSRGNEQFF. In DNA, the CDR3 is TGTGCCAGCAGTCACTCCAGGGGGAATGAGCAGTTCTTC.

The chain uses TRBV6-1 and TRBJ2-2, with D possibly being TRBD1 or TRBD2 (5 bases each). The germline CDR1 and CDR2 sequences are MNHNS and SASEGT. This CDR3 spans 16 amino acids. V shed 2 bases and J shed 5 bases, with 15 bases lying between them. The CDR3 coding sequence is TGTGCCAGCAGTGAATCAGTCAGGGAGATAACCGGGGAGCTGTTTTTT. Amino acids: CASSESVREITGELFF.

About this clonotype: A much larger clone lies one base from this, so it may be a read error. The rearrangement joins TRBV5-1 to TRBJ2-7; TRBD2 matches 7 bases. CDR3 length: 15 residues. V dropped 0 bases and J dropped 2; count of bases not matched to a gene: 5. Looked up from germline, CDR1 is SGHRS and CDR2 is YFSETQ. For the CDR3, the DNA is TGCGCCAGCAGCTTGGTAGAGAGCGGGGCCTACGAGCAGTACTTC. This translates into CASSLVESGAYEQYF. Variable domain in full (rest from reference TRBV5-1 and TRBJ2-7): KAGVTQTPRYLIKTRGQQVTLSCSPISGHRSVSWYQQTPGQGLQFLFEYFSETQRNKGNFPGRFSGRQFSNSRSEMNVSTLELGDSALYLCASSLVESGAYEQYFGPGTRLTVT.

CDR3 nucleotides: TGTGCCAGCAGTTTACCCGAGGGAGCCAAAAACATTCAGTACTTC. Amino acids: CASSLPEGAKNIQYF. This chain connects TRBV28 to TRBJ2-4; D may be TRBD2 (5 bases). V was pared by 2 bases and J by 0 bases, with 8 bases between. CDR3 length equals 15 residues. Germline V gene sequence: CDR1 MDHEN, CDR2 SYDVKM.

A single count supports this clonotype. A much more abundant neighbour one base away suggests this may be a read error. V and J are TRBV20-1 and TRBJ2-3; TRBD2 agrees at 12 bases. CDR1 and CDR2 from the germline V gene are DFQATT and SNEGSKA (reference sequence). The CDR3 runs 13 residues. V shed 4 bases, J shed 5 bases, and the junction held 1 base outside the gene matches. DNA of the CDR3: TGCAGTGCTACTAGCGGGGGGGTAGATACGCAGTATTTT. Protein sequence: CSATSGGVDTQYF.

This clonotype was counted a single time. This rearrangement joins TRBV7-9 to TRBJ2-7; maybe TRBD1 (6 bases). The CDR3 has 13 residues. Germline assignment: CDR1 SEHNR and CDR2 FQNEAQ (reference sequence). Trimming left V 5 bases short and J 6 bases short, with 14 bases between. CDR3 nucleotide sequence: TGTGCCAGCAGCCCCAGAGGGGGTTTCGAGCAGTACTTC. Protein: CASSPRGGFEQYF.

In this sample, this clonotype turned up a few times. The chain combines TRBV10-3 with TRBJ2-1; 11 bases fit TRBD2. The CDR3 is 16 residues long. Trimming took 7 bases from V and 3 from J; bases not matched to a gene: 8. Germline V lookup: CDR1 ENHRY, CDR2 SYGVKD. The CDR3 sequence: CAIKPGLADNYNEQFF. The CDR3 DNA reads as TGTGCCATCAAGCCGGGACTAGCGGATAACTACAATGAGCAGTTCTTC.

J is TRBJ2-5 and V is TRBV20-1, with 12 bases fitting TRBD2. CDR1 and CDR2 (germline): DFQATT, SNEGSKA (reference sequence). Trimming at V came to 7 bases and at J to 11 bases, leaving 11 bases not matched to a gene. The CDR3 extends over 13 amino acids. The CDR3, as DNA: TGCAGTGTTATAAGACTAGCGGGAGCTGAGCAGTACTTC. Residues: CSVIRLAGAEQYF.

This clonotype has a handful of counts. The chain has TRBV6-2 or TRBV6-3 and TRBJ2-3, with 7 bases matching TRBD2. The CDR3 has 17 residues. The V and J ends lost 2 bases and 4 bases, in that order; junction bases with no gene match: 12. The germline CDR1 and CDR2 sequences are MNHEY and SVGEGT. The CDR3 DNA sequence: TGTGCCAGCAGTTACCTGAGGAAACTAGCGAGGGCAGATACGCAGTATTTT. Residues: CASSYLRKLARADTQYF.

This clonotype was counted once. This may come from a read error, since a much larger clone is one base off. The chain recombines TRBV7-2 with TRBJ2-1; maybe TRBD1 (5 bases). The closer fit of TRBJ2-7 to the DNA end suggests the J call may be wrong. This CDR3 is 15 amino acids long. Germline V gene sequence: CDR1 SGHTA, CDR2 FQGNSA. CDR3 sequence: CASSFDSPSYNEQYF. CDR3 bases: TGTGCCAGCAGCTTCGACAGTCCCTCCTACAATGAGCAGTACTTC.

This clonotype was detected many times. An end of the junction does not agree with germline; a read error may underlie this. This chain connects TRBV5-1 to TRBJ2-7; 7 bases fit TRBD2. Per germline, CDR1 SGHRS and CDR2 YFSETQ. The CDR3 has 14 amino acids. The CDR3 sequence is CASSLGGTGYEQYF. CDR3 in DNA: TGTGCCAGCAGCTTGGGAGGGACGGGCTACGAGCAGTACTTC.